What follows describes a single TCR beta chain. Its antigen remains unknown. This entry belongs to a study of T-cell reconstitution after alpha-beta-depleted transplantation in children. Overall study findings and caveats: In patients about two months after transplant, alpha-beta T cells reportedly arose from several hundred expanded graft clones. TCRbeta diversity was high at day 60 in some patients (a result of surviving recipient T cells and thymic progenitors). Once a year had passed after transplant, T-cell counts and diversity came mostly from newly produced T cells.

Unique molecular identifiers tagged the TCRbeta library. Each CDR3 protein gets one entry after TCRdb re-called the PCR reads with MiXCR. This sample has roughly 420,000 distinct CDR3 sequences, with roughly 15% found just once. The V end lost 3 bases, the J end lost 7 bases, and 13 bases lay between the germline ends. Germline loops: CDR1 MDHEN, CDR2 SYDVKM. There are 14 residues in the CDR3. This sequence joins TRBV28 and TRBJ2-4; TRBD1 or TRBD2 may be the D gene (7 bases each). This sample comprised PBMCs, mostly from graft donor cells, obtained 360 days after TCRalphabeta/CD19-depleted stem cell transplant. The clonotype comes from a boy in the first two years of life who had a stem cell transplant for Wiskott-Aldrich syndrome, so the T cells may come from the graft donor. CDR3 sequence (DNA): TGTGCCAGCAGTTTGGTGCAGGGGGGGAACATTCAGTACTTC. Its protein is CASSLVQGGNIQYF.